This T cell receptor beta chain came from a study of blood T cell repertoires in COVID-19. Study background: Acute and convalescent COVID-19 samples came from the United States, Italy and Spain. Nucleic acid was either cDNA or gDNA, and it came from T cells, B-cell-depleted T cells, or PBMCs.

Seattle researchers signed up patients amid active infection and tracked them longitudinally. Per the study methods: Estimates of nucleated cell counts were drawn from the amplification of reference gene primers. Generated by immunoSEQ multiplex PCR, the TCRdb table keeps only in-frame clones and is missing some. That table is the source of V, J and clone size, and D and trimming were worked out from the DNA. Among around 140,000 clones, about 85% were seen once, and the ten largest hold roughly 2.5%. The sample comprised peripheral blood. This clonotype was sampled from a human donor with COVID-19, enrolled during active disease. The donor label of this sample is uncertain.

The CDR3 spells CSVEGASSGDTQYF. CDR3 DNA: TGCAGCGTTGAAGGAGCCAGCAGCGGAGATACGCAGTATTTT. The chain recombines TRBV29-1 with TRBJ2-3; tentatively, D is TRBD2 (5 bases). The CDR3 consists of 14 residues. Germline lookup yields CDR1 SQVTM and CDR2 ANQGSEA. Trimming pared 1 base from V and 5 bases from J, leaving 13 bases between.